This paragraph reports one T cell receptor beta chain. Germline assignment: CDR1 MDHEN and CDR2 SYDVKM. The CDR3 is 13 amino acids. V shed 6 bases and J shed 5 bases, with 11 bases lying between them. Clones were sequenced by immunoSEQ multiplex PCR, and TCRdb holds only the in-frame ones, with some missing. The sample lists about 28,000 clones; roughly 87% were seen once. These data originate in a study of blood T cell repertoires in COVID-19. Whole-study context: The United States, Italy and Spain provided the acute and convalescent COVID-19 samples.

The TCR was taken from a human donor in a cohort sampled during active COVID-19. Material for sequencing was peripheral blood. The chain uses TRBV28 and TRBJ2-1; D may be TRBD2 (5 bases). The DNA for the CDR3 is TGTGCCAGCAGCCCTCGAGGGAACAATGAGCAGTTCTTC. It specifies CASSPRGNNEQFF.